The 14 T cell receptor beta chains below were found in one sample sequenced in a study of blood T cell repertoires in COVID-19. The data were produced by immunoSEQ multiplex PCR, yet TCRdb's version contains in-frame clones alone and is incomplete. The data hold 150,000 or so clones, with 80% to 90% observed a single time. The sequenced sample consisted of peripheral blood. All receptors derive from a woman between 35 and 50 years old with acute or convalescent COVID-19.

V and J are TRBV6-5 and TRBJ1-1, with D possibly being TRBD1 (6 bases). Germline loops: CDR1 MNHEY, CDR2 SVGAGI. CDR3 length: 16 amino acids. V was cut by 2 bases and J by 0 bases, with 13 bases left in between. Here the CDR3 DNA reads TGTGCCAGCAGTTACGGGGGCCACTACATGAACACTGAAGCTTTCTTT. It translates to CASSYGGHYMNTEAFF.

The J gene is TRBJ1-2, the V gene TRBV19; 8 bases match TRBD1. Germline CDR1 and CDR2: LNHDA and SQIVND (reference sequence). This CDR3 is 15 amino acids long. Trimming took 1 base from V and 8 from J; bases not matched to a gene: 9. CDR3 residues: CASSIGDRPGGGYTF. The CDR3 coding sequence is TGTGCCAGTAGTATAGGGGACAGGCCCGGAGGGGGCTACACCTTC.

This clone came up a few times. This chain links TRBV6-2 or TRBV6-3 with TRBJ2-3, with 8 bases identical to TRBD1. Germline-derived CDR1 and CDR2 are MNHEY and SVGEGT. The CDR3 runs 16 residues. Germline trimming cut 5 bases from V and 1 base from J; bases unmatched to any gene: 8. CDR3 protein: CASSQLPGQGTDTQYF. The CDR3 DNA is TGTGCCAGCAGTCAGCTACCGGGACAGGGCACAGATACGCAGTATTTT.

The J gene is TRBJ2-1, the V gene TRBV24-1, with 12 nucleotides matching TRBD2. CDR1 is KGHDR, CDR2 SFDVKD, per germline. The V and J ends lost 5 bases and 12 bases, in that order; junction bases with no gene match: 7. The CDR3 spans 14 residues. CDR3 sequence (DNA): TGTGCCACCAGTGCGGCTAGCGGGGGGGAAAGGCAGTTCTTC. Residues: CATSAASGGERQFF.

The V and J genes are TRBV28 and TRBJ1-3; 8 bases agree with TRBD1. CDR3 size: 15 residues. Germline V gene lookup returns CDR1 MDHEN and CDR2 SYDVKM. The V and J ends lost 1 base and 3 bases, in that order; junction bases with no gene match: 2. The CDR3: CASSLSTGGGNTIYF. CDR3 nucleotides: TGTGCCAGCAGTTTATCCACAGGGGGTGGAAACACCATATATTTT. The whole variable domain, filled in from reference TRBV28 and TRBJ1-3, reads DVKVTQSSRYLVKRTGEKVFLECVQDMDHENMFWYRQDPGLGLRLIYFSYDVKMKEKGDIPEGYSVSREKKERFSLILESASTNQTSMYLCASSLSTGGGNTIYFGEGSWLTVV.

The chain has TRBV30 and TRBJ2-2; 9 positions agree with TRBD1. CDR3 size: 16 residues. Germline V gene sequence: CDR1 GTSNPN, CDR2 SVGIG (reference sequence). J lost 7 bases, V lost 0 bases, and 9 bases had no gene match. The CDR3 protein is CAWSVGTGSGFGELFF. The CDR3 DNA is TGTGCCTGGAGTGTAGGGACAGGGAGCGGGTTCGGGGAGCTGTTTTTT.

V usage is TRBV4-2 and J usage is TRBJ2-5; 8 bases are a match to TRBD2. This CDR3 region has 16 residues. Per germline, CDR1 LGHNA and CDR2 YNFKEQ. J gave up 5 bases and V 0 bases, and 8 bases lay outside the gene matches. Here the CDR3 reads CASSQDDIAGFETQYF. The CDR3 DNA follows: TGTGCCAGCAGCCAAGATGACATAGCGGGATTCGAGACCCAGTACTTC.

The V gene is TRBV6-5, the J gene TRBJ2-3, with TRBD2 as a possible D gene (5 bases). Germline V lookup: CDR1 MNHEY, CDR2 SVGAGI. Trimming stripped 7 bases from V and 4 bases from J, with 12 bases between. The CDR3 is 13 amino acids. The CDR3 spells CASNSHGADTQYF. The CDR3 DNA follows: TGTGCCAGCAACTCTCACGGGGCAGATACGCAGTATTTT.

This chain uses TRBV7-9 with TRBJ1-1, with 9 bases fitting TRBD1. J gave up 11 bases and V 1 base, and 8 bases lay outside the gene matches. This CDR3 comprises 14 residues. CDR1 and CDR2 (germline): SEHNR, FQNEAQ (reference sequence). CDR3 residues: CASSLDRGHSNAFF. The CDR3 region has the DNA TGTGCCAGCAGCTTAGACAGGGGGCATTCTAATGCTTTCTTT.

V usage is TRBV28 and J usage is TRBJ2-3; TRBD2 matches at 11 bases. CDR3 length: 16 amino acids. The V gene's germline CDR1 is MDHEN and CDR2 SYDVKM. The J segment lost 1 base and the V segment lost 4 bases, leaving 4 bases of the junction unmatched. This chain's CDR3 is CASSSPGLAGTDTQYF. For the CDR3, the DNA is TGTGCCAGCAGTTCTCCGGGACTAGCGGGCACAGATACGCAGTATTTT.

The CDR3 region has the DNA TGCGCCAGCAGGGGGCTGATGAACACTGAAGCTTTCTTT. It translates to CASRGLMNTEAFF. The gene calls are TRBV10-1 and TRBJ1-1, with a tentative D call TRBD1 (5 bases). This CDR3 contains 13 residues. The V end lost 6 bases, the J end lost 0 bases, and 8 bases lay between the germline ends. Germline CDR1 reads WNHNN; CDR2 reads SYGVQD (reference sequence).

V gene TRBV5-8 combines with J gene TRBJ1-6; D gene unclear. Germline CDR1 and CDR2: SGHTS and YDEGEE. The germline V and J ends were trimmed by 2 bases and 0 bases, with 9 bases remaining between them. This CDR3 spans 16 amino acids. The DNA of the CDR3 is TGTGCCAGCAGCTTCACTGAGGGCTCCTATAATTCACCCCTCCACTTT. Residues: CASSFTEGSYNSPLHF.

This chain uses TRBV29-1 with TRBJ2-2, with 9 bases matching TRBD2. The germline V gene has CDR1 SQVTM and CDR2 ANQGSEA. CDR3 length: 14 residues. With 3 bases clipped from V and 6 bases from J, the junction kept 5 bases outside the gene matches. In nucleotides, the CDR3 is TGCAGCGTTGAGGGCGGGAGGGCTGCCGGGGAGCTGTTTTTT. Amino acids: CSVEGGRAAGELFF.

This clone turned up a few times. The chain is built from TRBV6-4 and TRBJ1-1, with D uncertain. This CDR3 comprises 14 residues. From germline, CDR1 is MRHNA and CDR2 SNTAGT. V was pared by 6 bases and J by 6 bases, with 17 bases between. CDR3 in DNA: TGTGCCAGCAGCCCACGGGGTGGGTTGGCTGAAGCTTTCTTT. This translates into CASSPRGGLAEAFF.